Following are 26 T cell receptor beta chains from one sample sequenced in a study of T cells after yellow fever vaccination. TCRdb re-analysed the 5' RACE reads in MiXCR, keeping a single row per CDR3 protein. The data contain 450,000 to 550,000 distinct CDR3 sequences, about 19% of them seen just once; the ten biggest clones take up 14%. This material consisted of PBMCs, taken 15 days after the yellow fever booster vaccination. The receptors were gathered from a man in his thirties or forties who received the YFV17D yellow fever vaccine.

This clonotype appeared a few times. The genes are TRBV12-3 or TRBV12-4 and TRBJ2-7, with D possibly being TRBD2 (6 bases). V was cut by 6 bases and J by 0 bases, with 15 bases left in between. There are 15 residues in the CDR3. The CDR3 DNA follows: TGTGCCAGCAGGGGCGGGACTTCTAACTCCTACGAGCAGTACTTC. Translating gives CASRGGTSNSYEQYF.

This clonotype was seen a few times. This chain uses TRBV20-1 with TRBJ2-1; D ambiguous. Germline V lookup: CDR1 DFQATT, CDR2 SNEGSKA (reference sequence). The CDR3 has 14 amino acids. The V end lost 6 bases, the J end lost 2 bases, and 14 bases lay between the germline ends. In nucleotides, the CDR3 is TGCAGTGCAAAGGGCCACCAAACCTACAATGAGCAGTTCTTC. The encoded protein is CSAKGHQTYNEQFF.

Only one count was recorded for this clonotype. The junction departs from the called germline gene at one end, perhaps through a read error. This chain links TRBV11-2 with TRBJ2-1, with TRBD2 matching 8 bases. This CDR3 is 17 amino acids long. Looked up from germline, CDR1 is SGHAT and CDR2 is FQNNGV. The CDR3 reads CASSFFGAVAGYNELFF. CDR3 DNA: TGTGCCAGCAGCTTTTTTGGCGCGGTAGCGGGGTACAATGAGCTGTTCTTC.

This rearrangement joins TRBV7-8 to TRBJ1-5; D not resolved. The CDR3 loop spans 12 amino acids. V lost 5 bases and J lost 10, with 12 bases in between. CDR1 is SGHVS, CDR2 FQNEAQ, per germline. The CDR3 DNA follows: TGTGCCAGCAGCCCATCCGGGGAACCCCAGCATTTT. It codes for CASSPSGEPQHF.

This clonotype has just a few counts. The V call is TRBV7-9, the J call TRBJ1-4; D not resolved. The CDR3 contains 16 residues. Germline-derived CDR1 and CDR2 are SEHNR and FQNEAQ (reference sequence). The ends were cut back, 2 bases at V and 7 bases at J, with 17 bases in the middle. In nucleotides, the CDR3 is TGTGCCAGCAGCTTATTCACAGAGGTGATTGGTGAAAAACTGTTTTTT. Its translation is CASSLFTEVIGEKLFF.

V usage is TRBV15 and J usage is TRBJ2-1; 15 bases are shared with TRBD2. The CDR3 loop spans 18 amino acids. Unmatched junction bases numbered 14, after V lost 7 bases and J lost 7 bases. The germline gives CDR1 LNHNV, CDR2 YYDKDF (reference sequence). Here the CDR3 reads CATTQWGTSGRSWNEQFF. CDR3 coding DNA: TGTGCCACCACCCAGTGGGGGACTAGCGGGAGGAGTTGGAATGAGCAGTTCTTC.

This clonotype appeared a few times. The chain carries TRBV5-1 and TRBJ2-7; D possibly corresponds to TRBD1 (5 bases). This CDR3 spans 13 amino acids. Trimming took 0 bases from V and 7 from J, leaving 11 bases between them. Germline V lookup: CDR1 SGHRS, CDR2 YFSETQ. This chain's CDR3 is CASSLAGNREQYF. For the CDR3, the DNA is TGCGCCAGCAGCTTGGCGGGTAACAGGGAGCAGTACTTC.

This clonotype was recorded a few times. V usage is TRBV29-1 and J usage is TRBJ2-7, with 7 bases matching TRBD1. CDR1 is SQVTM and CDR2 is ANQGSEA in the germline V gene. The CDR3 consists of 12 residues. The ends lost 6 bases at V and 2 bases at J; junction bases unmatched: 4. Written as DNA, the CDR3 is TGCAGCGTGACGGACAGGACCTACGAGCAGTACTTC. It yields the protein CSVTDRTYEQYF.

This clonotype was detected a few times. V is TRBV23-1 and J is TRBJ2-3; 10 bases line up with TRBD1. TRBV23-1 is sorted into the ORF group, with uncertain function. With 4 bases clipped from V and 9 bases from J, the junction kept 4 bases outside the gene matches. CDR3 length equals 13 residues. The DNA for the CDR3 is TGCGCCAGCAGTCCCCGACAGGGGGCGACGCAGTATTTT. It yields the protein CASSPRQGATQYF.

This clonotype was found a few times. This chain uses TRBV20-1 with TRBJ2-1, with a tentative D call TRBD2 (6 bases). The CDR3 has 16 amino acids. Per the germline V gene, CDR1 is DFQATT and CDR2 is SNEGSKA (reference sequence). Trimming pared 6 bases from V and 4 bases from J, leaving 22 bases between. CDR3 sequence reads: CSATDPQEGVYNEQFF. The CDR3 bases are TGCAGTGCCACTGACCCCCAGGAGGGCGTTTACAATGAGCAGTTCTTC.

CDR3 protein: CAISESDGAGANVLTF. CDR3 nucleotide sequence: TGTGCCATCAGTGAGTCGGACGGGGCTGGGGCCAACGTCCTGACTTTC. The chain links TRBV10-3 to TRBJ2-6, with D maybe TRBD2 (5 bases). The V gene lost 0 bases and the J gene lost 2 bases, with 8 bases spanning the gap. The V gene's germline CDR1 is ENHRY and CDR2 SYGVKD. This CDR3 is 16 amino acids long.

CDR3 sequence (DNA): TGTGCCAGCAGCTTAGTTGCGGGAGGCTCTAGCACAGATACGCAGTATTTT. This sequence encodes CASSLVAGGSSTDTQYF. This chain uses TRBV7-6 with TRBJ2-3; TRBD2 agrees at 8 bases. Germline assignment: CDR1 SGHVS and CDR2 FNYEAQ. This CDR3 spans 17 amino acids. V shed 1 base, J shed 0 bases, and the junction held 6 bases outside the gene matches.

The chain carries TRBV12-3 or TRBV12-4 and TRBJ2-1; 7 bases map to TRBD2. J was trimmed by 9 bases and V by 1 base; bases with no gene match: 6. The CDR3 loop spans 14 amino acids. CDR3 residues: CASSLGGGLGEQFF. CDR3 DNA sequence: TGTGCCAGCAGTTTAGGGGGAGGGCTTGGTGAGCAGTTCTTC.

This clonotype was observed a few times. In DNA form, the CDR3 reads TGTGCCTGGAGTGCGAGGAGACCTAATCAGCCCCAGCATTTT. It encodes CAWSARRPNQPQHF. The chain couples TRBV30 to TRBJ1-5; D is unclear. The CDR3 covers 14 residues. CDR1 GTSNPN and CDR2 SVGIG come from the germline V gene (reference sequence). V was pared by 1 base and J by 4 bases, with 11 bases between.

This clonotype was recorded a few times. V and J are TRBV7-2 and TRBJ1-1; no firm D call. Germline CDR1 is SGHTA and CDR2 is FQGNSA. The V end was cut by 1 base, the J end by 4 bases, with 10 bases between. CDR3 size: 14 residues. In DNA, the CDR3 is TGTGCCAGCAGCTTAGATTGGCAAGTCACTGAAGCTTTCTTT. Translating it yields CASSLDWQVTEAFF.

The chain employs TRBV7-2 and TRBJ2-7; D not certain. CDR1 is SGHTA, CDR2 FQGNSA, per germline. The CDR3 extends over 13 amino acids. Deletions cut 1 base from V and 2 bases from J, with 6 bases between. DNA of the CDR3: TGTGCCAGCAGCTTAGGGCGACCCTACGAGCAGTACTTC. This gives the protein CASSLGRPYEQYF.

This clonotype was observed a few times. CDR3 residues: CASSSSGREGNEQFF. Written as DNA, the CDR3 is TGTGCCAGCAGCTCGAGCGGGAGGGAGGGCAATGAGCAGTTCTTC. The chain is built from TRBV9 and TRBJ2-1, with TRBD2 matching 10 bases. CDR1 is SGDLS and CDR2 is YYNGEE in the germline V gene. The junction had 7 bases not matched to a gene; V was cut back by 4 bases and J by 6 bases. The CDR3 consists of 15 residues.

This clonotype was detected a few times. The chain carries TRBV7-9 and TRBJ2-1, with D possibly called TRBD1 or TRBD2 (6 bases each). The CDR3 length is 12 residues. V was pared by 8 bases and J by 14 bases, with 19 bases between. Germline loops: CDR1 SEHNR, CDR2 FQNEAQ (reference sequence). The CDR3 loop is CASGGGGSAKFF. The CDR3 coding sequence is TGTGCCAGCGGAGGGGGTGGGTCCGCGAAGTTCTTC.

The chain couples TRBV3-1 to TRBJ2-7, with D perhaps TRBD1 or TRBD2 (5 bases each). The CDR3 has 12 residues. V was shortened by 6 bases and J by 9 bases, with 15 bases between the two germline ends. Per germline, CDR1 LGHDT and CDR2 YNNKEL (reference sequence). The CDR3 loop reads CASSSGARVQYF. The CDR3, as DNA: TGTGCCAGCAGTTCCGGGGCGCGTGTGCAGTACTTC.

CDR3 residues: CASSLSGRMNTGELFF. CDR3 nucleotide sequence: TGTGCCAGCAGTTTAAGTGGCCGGATGAACACCGGGGAGCTGTTTTTT. The genes are TRBV12-3 or TRBV12-4 and TRBJ2-2; no definite D call. This CDR3 comprises 16 residues. Trimming took 2 bases from V and 1 from J, leaving 11 bases between them.

J is TRBJ2-2 and V is TRBV7-8; 12 bases are shared with TRBD2. The CDR3 spans 17 residues. The germline V gene has CDR1 SGHVS and CDR2 FQNEAQ. Germline trimming cut 5 bases from V and 7 bases from J; bases unmatched to any gene: 11. CDR3 sequence: CASSNRRLAGVYGELFF. In DNA form, the CDR3 reads TGTGCCAGCAGCAACCGTCGACTAGCGGGAGTGTACGGGGAGCTGTTTTTT.

The chain links TRBV27 to TRBJ2-7; TRBD1 matches 7 bases. The CDR3 sequence is 11 residues long. The J segment lost 12 bases and the V segment lost 5 bases, leaving 7 bases of the junction unmatched. CDR1 MNHEY and CDR2 SMNVEV come from the germline V gene (reference sequence). CDR3 protein: CASSQTGFTYF. As DNA, the CDR3 is TGTGCCAGCAGTCAGACAGGGTTTACGTACTTC.

This clonotype was detected a few times. This chain links TRBV6-1 with TRBJ1-5, with 10 positions matching TRBD1. The germline V gene encodes CDR1 MNHNS and CDR2 SASEGT. V gave up 6 bases and J gave up 7 bases; unmatched junction bases: 12. The CDR3 sequence is 16 residues long. The CDR3 is CASSKTPGQGTQPQHF. The CDR3 DNA is TGTGCCAGCAGCAAAACCCCGGGACAGGGGACGCAGCCCCAGCATTTT.

This clonotype was picked up a small number of times. The chain combines TRBV5-5 with TRBJ2-1; D is perhaps TRBD2 (6 bases). This CDR3 contains 13 residues. The germline V gene has CDR1 SGHKS and CDR2 YYEKEE (reference sequence). V was clipped by 4 bases and J by 5 bases, with 10 bases between them. CDR3 amino acids: CASSNGGDNEQFF. The CDR3 DNA sequence: TGTGCCAGCAGCAACGGAGGGGACAATGAGCAGTTCTTC.

The V call is TRBV6-1, the J call TRBJ2-1; 13 positions match TRBD2. The V and J ends lost 6 bases and 5 bases, in that order; junction bases with no gene match: 4. CDR1 is MNHNS, CDR2 SASEGT, per germline. The CDR3 is made up of 15 amino acids. CDR3 in DNA: TGTGCCAGCAGCCAGACTAGCGGGAGGAACAATGAGCAGTTCTTC. This codes for CASSQTSGRNNEQFF.

This clonotype has only a few counts. This chain uses TRBV5-1 with TRBJ2-5; D is ambiguous. With 0 bases removed from V and 5 bases from J, the gap between germline ends came to 11 bases. The CDR3 consists of 14 residues. CDR1 is SGHRS and CDR2 is YFSETQ in the germline V gene. CDR3 DNA sequence: TGCGCCAGCAGCTTGGGGTCCCCGCCCGAGACCCAGTACTTC. It codes for CASSLGSPPETQYF.